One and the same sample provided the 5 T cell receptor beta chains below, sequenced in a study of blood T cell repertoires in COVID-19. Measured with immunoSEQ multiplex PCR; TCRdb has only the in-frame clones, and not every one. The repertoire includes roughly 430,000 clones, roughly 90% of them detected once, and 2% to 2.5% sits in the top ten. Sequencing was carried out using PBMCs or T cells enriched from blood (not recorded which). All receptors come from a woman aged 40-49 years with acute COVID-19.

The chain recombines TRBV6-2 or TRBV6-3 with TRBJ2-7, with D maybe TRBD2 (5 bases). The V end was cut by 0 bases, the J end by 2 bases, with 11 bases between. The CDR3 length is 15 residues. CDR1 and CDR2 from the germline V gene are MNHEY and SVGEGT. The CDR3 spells CASSYSRAVTYEQYF. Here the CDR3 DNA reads TGTGCCAGCAGTTACTCGAGGGCGGTAACCTACGAGCAGTACTTC.

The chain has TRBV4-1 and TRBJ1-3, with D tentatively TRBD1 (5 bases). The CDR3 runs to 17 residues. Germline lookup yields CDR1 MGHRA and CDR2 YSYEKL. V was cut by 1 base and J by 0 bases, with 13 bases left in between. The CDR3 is CASSQVTGLFSGNTIYF. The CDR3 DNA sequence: TGCGCCAGCAGCCAAGTTACGGGACTGTTCTCTGGAAACACCATATATTTT.

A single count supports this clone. CDR3 in amino acids: CASSFQLLETQYF. The CDR3 DNA is TGTGCCAGCAGTTTCCAACTTCTAGAGACCCAGTACTTC. J is TRBJ2-5 and V is TRBV6-5; D unclear. Germline lookup yields CDR1 MNHEY and CDR2 SVGAGI. V was pared by 4 bases and J by 4 bases, with 10 bases between. This CDR3 comprises 13 residues.

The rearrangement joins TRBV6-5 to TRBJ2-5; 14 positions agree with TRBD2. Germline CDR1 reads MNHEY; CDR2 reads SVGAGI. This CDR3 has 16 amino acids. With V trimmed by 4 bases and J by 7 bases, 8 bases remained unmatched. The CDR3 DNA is TGTGCCAGCAGTTCACGACTAGCGGGGGGGTTGAGGACCCAGTACTTC. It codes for CASSSRLAGGLRTQYF.

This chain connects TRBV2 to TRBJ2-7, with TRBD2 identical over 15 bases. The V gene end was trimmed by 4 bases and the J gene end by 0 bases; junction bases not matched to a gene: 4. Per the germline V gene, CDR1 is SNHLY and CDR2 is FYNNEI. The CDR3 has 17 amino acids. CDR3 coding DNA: TGTGCCAGCAGTGCGGGACTAGCGGGGGGAACCTCCTACGAGCAGTACTTC. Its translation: CASSAGLAGGTSYEQYF.